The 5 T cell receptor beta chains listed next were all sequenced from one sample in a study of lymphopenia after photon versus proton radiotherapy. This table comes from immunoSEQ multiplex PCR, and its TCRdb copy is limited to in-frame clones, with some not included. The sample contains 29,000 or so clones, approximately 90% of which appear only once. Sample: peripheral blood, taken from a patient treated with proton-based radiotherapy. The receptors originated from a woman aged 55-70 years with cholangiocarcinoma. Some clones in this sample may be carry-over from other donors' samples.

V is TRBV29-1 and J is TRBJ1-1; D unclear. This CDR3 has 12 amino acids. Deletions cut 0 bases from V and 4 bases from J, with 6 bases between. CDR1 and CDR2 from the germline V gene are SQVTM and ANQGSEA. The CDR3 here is CSVEDQITEAFF. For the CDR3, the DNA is TGCAGCGTTGAAGATCAGATCACTGAAGCTTTCTTT.

The CDR3 DNA follows: TGTGCCAGCAGCTTAACCGGGAGCGGAAGCACAGATACGCAGTATTTT. This codes for CASSLTGSGSTDTQYF. V and J are TRBV7-3 and TRBJ2-3; a possible D gene is TRBD2 (6 bases). Germline loops: CDR1 SGHTA, CDR2 FQGTGA. V lost 0 bases and J 0 bases, leaving 10 bases between the germline ends. The CDR3 has 16 residues.

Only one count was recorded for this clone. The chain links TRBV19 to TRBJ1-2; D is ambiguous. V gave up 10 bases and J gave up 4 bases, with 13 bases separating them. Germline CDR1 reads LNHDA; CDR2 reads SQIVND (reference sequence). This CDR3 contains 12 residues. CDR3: CATSSVGYGYTF. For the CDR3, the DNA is TGTGCCACCTCCTCAGTCGGCTATGGCTACACCTTC.

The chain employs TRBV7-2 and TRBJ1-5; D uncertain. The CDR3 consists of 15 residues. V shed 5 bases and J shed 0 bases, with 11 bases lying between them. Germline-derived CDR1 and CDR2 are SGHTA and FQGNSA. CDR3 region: CASSKQSLSNQPQHF. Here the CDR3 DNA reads TGTGCCAGCAGCAAACAGAGCCTTAGCAATCAGCCCCAGCATTTT.

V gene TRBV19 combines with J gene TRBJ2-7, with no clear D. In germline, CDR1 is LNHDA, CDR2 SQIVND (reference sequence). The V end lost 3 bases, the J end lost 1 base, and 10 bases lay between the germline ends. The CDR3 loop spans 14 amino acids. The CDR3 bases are TGTGCCAGTAGTATGGTTGGCAGGTCCTACGAGCAGTACTTC. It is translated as CASSMVGRSYEQYF.